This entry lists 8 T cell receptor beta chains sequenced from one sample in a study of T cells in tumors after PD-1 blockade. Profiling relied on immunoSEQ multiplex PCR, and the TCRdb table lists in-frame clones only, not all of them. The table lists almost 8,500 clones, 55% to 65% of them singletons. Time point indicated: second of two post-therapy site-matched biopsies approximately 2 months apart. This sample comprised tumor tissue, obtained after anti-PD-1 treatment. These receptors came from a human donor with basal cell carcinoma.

CDR3 loop: CASSVESSGVSNEQFF. The CDR3 DNA sequence: TGTGCCAGCAGCGTAGAGAGTAGCGGGGTCTCGAATGAGCAGTTCTTC. The V call is TRBV9, the J call TRBJ2-1, with 8 nucleotides matching TRBD2. CDR1 is SGDLS, CDR2 YYNGEE, per germline. V trimming: 0 bases; J trimming: 7 bases; junction bases outside the gene matches: 9. The CDR3 has 16 residues.

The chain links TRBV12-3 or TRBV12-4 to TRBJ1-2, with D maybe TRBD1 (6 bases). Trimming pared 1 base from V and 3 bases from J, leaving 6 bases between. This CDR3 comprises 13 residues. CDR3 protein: CASSLEGDYGYTF. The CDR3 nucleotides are TGTGCCAGCAGTTTAGAGGGGGACTATGGCTACACCTTC.

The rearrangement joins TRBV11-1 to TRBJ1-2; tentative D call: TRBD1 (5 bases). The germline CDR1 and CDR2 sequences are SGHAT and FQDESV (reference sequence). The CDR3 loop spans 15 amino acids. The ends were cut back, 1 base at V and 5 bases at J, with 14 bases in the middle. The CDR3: CASSLVPGTDYGYTF. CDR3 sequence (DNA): TGTGCCAGCAGCTTAGTCCCCGGGACTGATTATGGCTACACCTTC.

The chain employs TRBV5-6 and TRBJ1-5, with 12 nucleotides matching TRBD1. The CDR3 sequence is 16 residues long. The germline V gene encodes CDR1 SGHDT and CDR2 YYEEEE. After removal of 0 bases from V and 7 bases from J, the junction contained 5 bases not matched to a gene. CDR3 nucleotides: TGTGCCAGCAGCTTGGGCGGGACAGGGGGCAGGCAGCCCCAGCATTTT. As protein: CASSLGGTGGRQPQHF.

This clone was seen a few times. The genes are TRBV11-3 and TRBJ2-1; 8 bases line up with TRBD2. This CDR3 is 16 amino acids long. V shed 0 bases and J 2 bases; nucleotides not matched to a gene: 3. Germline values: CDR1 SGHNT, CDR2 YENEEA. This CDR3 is CASSLDIGGAYNEQFF. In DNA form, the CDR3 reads TGTGCCAGCAGCTTAGATATCGGGGGGGCCTACAATGAGCAGTTCTTC.

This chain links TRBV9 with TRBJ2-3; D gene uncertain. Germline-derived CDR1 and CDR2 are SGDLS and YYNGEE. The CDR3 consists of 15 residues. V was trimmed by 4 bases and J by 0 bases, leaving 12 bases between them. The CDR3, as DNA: TGTGCCAGCAGCAGTCGGTACGATAGCACAGATACGCAGTATTTT. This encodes CASSSRYDSTDTQYF.

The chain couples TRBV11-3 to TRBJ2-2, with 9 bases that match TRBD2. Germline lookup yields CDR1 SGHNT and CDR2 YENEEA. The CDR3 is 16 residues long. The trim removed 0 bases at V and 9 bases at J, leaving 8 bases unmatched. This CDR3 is CASSLDGRGGSRELFF. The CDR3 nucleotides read TGTGCCAGCAGCTTAGACGGGCGGGGGGGCAGCAGGGAGCTGTTTTTT.

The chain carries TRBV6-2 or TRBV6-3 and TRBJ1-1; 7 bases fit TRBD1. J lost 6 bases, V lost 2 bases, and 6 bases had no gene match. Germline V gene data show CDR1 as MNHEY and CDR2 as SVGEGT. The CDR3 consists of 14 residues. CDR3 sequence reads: CASSYQGVVAEAFF. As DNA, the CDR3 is TGTGCCAGCAGTTACCAGGGGGTGGTTGCTGAAGCTTTCTTT.